Described below is a single T cell receptor (beta chain) sequence and its context. Its antigen is not known. Any gene name here is a mouse gene name. The sequenced fragment ends 1 residue before the CDR3 boundary, so the rest is inferred from the germline J gene. TCRbeta CDR3 was sequenced at survey depth with template counts. TCRdb's table, derived via immunoSEQ multiplex PCR, lists solely in-frame clones and lacks some. This sample has 4,300 or so clones, with 32% found just once. The germline V gene has CDR1 SGHDT and CDR2 FRDEAV. The V segment lost 1 base and the J segment 0 bases; nucleotides outside the gene matches: 2. The CDR3 covers 15 residues. The sample is drawn from a study of tissue T cells after allogeneic stem cell transplantation. Regarding the study as a whole: Blood and spleen captured only part of the tissue TCR repertoire. Across patients, clones rarely overlapped, yet motif clusters were shared tissue-specifically.

Time point noted: mouse harvest day 14 after allogeneic transplant. Tail vein injection delivered 10^7 T-cell-depleted bone marrow cells and 10^6 splenic CD5+ T cells. Mice had MHC-mismatched B6 into BALB/c GVHD, sampled day 7 or 14. V is TRBV14 and J is TRBJ2-3; TRBD2 matches at 7 bases. The specimen sequenced was skin. The receptor was derived from a female BALB/c mouse given C57BL/6 T cells with graft-versus-host disease after an allogeneic hematopoietic cell transplant. The CDR3 protein is CASSFPGGSAETLYF. The CDR3 DNA, read in part, is TGTGCCAGCAGTTTCCCTGGGGGTAGTGCAGAAACGCTGTAT.